One and the same sample provided the 22 T cell receptor beta chains below, sequenced in a study of blood T cell repertoires in COVID-19. Only in-frame clones appear in the TCRdb table, and some are missing; sequencing was by immunoSEQ multiplex PCR. Here the sample spans roughly 250,000 clones, 87% being singletons. Sequenced: peripheral blood. The receptors originated from a man in his sixties who had recovered from COVID-19.

The chain is built from TRBV5-1 and TRBJ2-3; no clear D gene. The CDR3 covers 14 residues. V lost 0 bases, J lost 4 bases, and 9 bases lay in between. Germline V gene lookup returns CDR1 SGHRS and CDR2 YFSETQ. CDR3 amino acids: CASSLATPPDTQYF. The CDR3 bases are TGCGCCAGCAGCTTGGCGACTCCCCCAGATACGCAGTATTTT.

This chain joins TRBV10-2 and TRBJ1-1; D remains ambiguous. The germline V gene encodes CDR1 WSHSY and CDR2 SAAADI. V gave up 4 bases and J gave up 3 bases, with 9 bases separating them. The CDR3 consists of 13 residues. DNA for the CDR3: TGCGCCAGCAGTGGGCGGCAGTACACTGAAGCTTTCTTT. As protein: CASSGRQYTEAFF.

V usage is TRBV5-1 and J usage is TRBJ1-2; D call uncertain. V dropped 4 bases and J dropped 0 bases, with 4 bases sitting between them. The CDR3 totals 12 residues. Germline V gene data show CDR1 as SGHRS and CDR2 as YFSETQ. CDR3 sequence: CASSEPNYGYTF. As DNA, the CDR3 is TGCGCCAGCAGCGAGCCTAACTATGGCTACACCTTC.

The V call is TRBV6-5, the J call TRBJ1-6; 8 nucleotides match TRBD1. The germline V gene encodes CDR1 MNHEY and CDR2 SVGAGI. This CDR3 spans 13 amino acids. V was pared by 6 bases and J by 7 bases, with 2 bases of the junction left unmatched. The CDR3 loop reads CASSGTGNSPLHF. The CDR3, as DNA: TGTGCCAGCAGCGGGACAGGCAATTCACCCCTCCACTTT.

The chain joins TRBV2 to TRBJ1-3; 10 bases match TRBD1. The CDR3 sequence is 15 residues long. The trim removed 4 bases at V and 4 bases at J, leaving 4 bases unmatched. Germline V CDR1 and CDR2: SNHLY, FYNNEI. The CDR3, as DNA: TGTGCCAGCAGTGTCGGGACAGGGGTCGGAAACACCATATATTTT. It yields the protein CASSVGTGVGNTIYF.

The chain couples TRBV7-6 to TRBJ2-3, with 8 bases identical to TRBD1. V was pared by 5 bases and J by 5 bases, with 6 bases of the junction left unmatched. This CDR3 contains 14 residues. The germline V gene has CDR1 SGHVS and CDR2 FNYEAQ. In DNA form, the CDR3 reads TGTGCCAGCAGCGCGGACAGGGTACAAGATACGCAGTATTTT. This sequence encodes CASSADRVQDTQYF.

V gene TRBV5-1 combines with J gene TRBJ2-3, with 11 bases lining up with TRBD2. V trimming: 0 bases; J trimming: 5 bases; junction bases outside the gene matches: 8. The CDR3 sequence is 17 residues long. In germline, CDR1 is SGHRS, CDR2 YFSETQ. The DNA of the CDR3 is TGCGCCAGCAGCTTGGACAAACTAGCGGGGGTAGGAGATACGCAGTATTTT. Translating it yields CASSLDKLAGVGDTQYF.

The J gene is TRBJ2-7, the V gene TRBV24-1; 9 positions agree with TRBD1. V was pared by 4 bases and J by 4 bases, with 7 bases of the junction left unmatched. Germline CDR1 is KGHDR and CDR2 is SFDVKD. This CDR3 contains 15 residues. Here the CDR3 reads CATSDSRDRVYEQYF. In nucleotides, the CDR3 is TGTGCCACCAGTGACTCCCGGGACAGGGTGTACGAGCAGTACTTC.

The gene calls are TRBV6-5 and TRBJ1-1; D remains unclear. CDR3 length: 13 residues. Trimming stripped 7 bases from V and 1 base from J, with 10 bases between. The germline V gene encodes CDR1 MNHEY and CDR2 SVGAGI. CDR3 nucleotide sequence: TGTGCCAGCAATAGAGGCGGGAACACTGAAGCTTTCTTT. Translating it yields CASNRGGNTEAFF.

This clone was detected only a few times. The chain employs TRBV9 and TRBJ2-5; a possible D gene is TRBD1 (6 bases). This CDR3 has 12 residues. Germline V gene lookup returns CDR1 SGDLS and CDR2 YYNGEE. V lost 6 bases and J 3 bases, leaving 9 bases between the germline ends. CDR3 amino acids: CASNRDKETQYF. The CDR3 DNA is TGTGCCAGCAACAGGGACAAAGAGACCCAGTACTTC.

The chain links TRBV2 to TRBJ1-2; TRBD1 matches at 7 bases. V shed 7 bases, J shed 6 bases, and the junction held 8 bases outside the gene matches. The CDR3 runs 13 residues. Germline lookup yields CDR1 SNHLY and CDR2 FYNNEI. CDR3: CASTRDRENGYTF. The CDR3 nucleotides read TGTGCCAGCACCCGAGACAGGGAGAATGGCTACACCTTC. The full variable domain, in which reference TRBV2 and TRBJ1-2 provide the parts outside the CDR3, is EPEVTQTPSHQVTQMGQEVILRCVPISNHLYFYWYRQILGQKVEFLVSFYNNEISEKSEIFDDQFSVERPDGSNFTLKIRSTKLEDSAMYFCASTRDRENGYTFGSGTRLTVV.

The J gene is TRBJ1-1, the V gene TRBV11-2; no definite D call. The CDR3 contains 13 residues. V shed 3 bases and J shed 4 bases, with 9 bases lying between them. Per germline, CDR1 SGHAT and CDR2 FQNNGV. CDR3 nucleotide sequence: TGTGCCAGCAGCTTTGGACTGCCCACTGAAGCTTTCTTT. It codes for CASSFGLPTEAFF.

J is TRBJ2-7 and V is TRBV6-6, with 10 bases matching TRBD1. Germline V lookup: CDR1 MNHNY, CDR2 SVGAGI (reference sequence). V lost 8 bases to trimming and J lost 1 base; unmatched junction nucleotides: 2. CDR3 length: 13 amino acids. In nucleotides, the CDR3 is TGTGCCAGCTGGACAGGGGGGTCCTACGAGCAGTACTTC. This codes for CASWTGGSYEQYF.

V usage is TRBV5-4 and J usage is TRBJ2-5; D is ambiguous. Deletions cut 1 base from V and 2 bases from J, with 9 bases between. Germline assignment: CDR1 SGHNT and CDR2 YYREEE (reference sequence). The CDR3 has 14 residues. The CDR3 sequence: CASSLSERQETQYF. CDR3 sequence (DNA): TGTGCCAGCAGCTTGTCGGAGCGACAAGAGACCCAGTACTTC.

The chain carries TRBV2 and TRBJ1-4; D gene ambiguous. CDR1 SNHLY and CDR2 FYNNEI come from the germline V gene. Trimming removed 8 bases from V and 0 bases from J, with 7 bases in between. The CDR3 consists of 13 residues. CDR3 region: CASRVTTNEKLFF. The CDR3, as DNA: TGTGCCAGCCGAGTTACAACTAATGAAAAACTGTTTTTT.

This clone was counted only a few times. The chain links TRBV7-6 to TRBJ2-2, with 7 bases matching TRBD1. V was clipped by 5 bases and J by 5 bases; unmatched bases: 8. The CDR3 spans 15 residues. Germline values: CDR1 SGHVS, CDR2 FNYEAQ. The CDR3 region has the DNA TGTGCCAGCAGCAGCGGACAGGCAGGGACCGGGGAGCTGTTTTTT. As protein: CASSSGQAGTGELFF.

This rearrangement joins TRBV2 to TRBJ1-5; 9 nucleotides match TRBD1. V was pared by 8 bases and J by 0 bases, with 11 bases of the junction left unmatched. The CDR3 runs 17 residues. Germline V lookup: CDR1 SNHLY, CDR2 FYNNEI. The CDR3 nucleotides read TGTGCCAGCGATCATCAACGGACAGGGGTTAGCAATCAGCCCCAGCATTTT. As protein: CASDHQRTGVSNQPQHF.

V usage is TRBV5-4 and J usage is TRBJ1-1, with TRBD1 identical over 8 bases. The germline V gene has CDR1 SGHNT and CDR2 YYREEE (reference sequence). The CDR3 consists of 17 residues. V was pared by 0 bases and J by 2 bases, with 9 bases of the junction left unmatched. In DNA form, the CDR3 reads TGTGCCAGCAGCTTGGCCCTATCCGGGACAGGTAACACTGAAGCTTTCTTT. Amino acid sequence: CASSLALSGTGNTEAFF.

On this clone itself: This CDR3 is also generated by other DNA sequences in the sample. This chain connects TRBV5-1 to TRBJ1-1; D possibly corresponds to TRBD1 (6 bases). The CDR3 covers 13 residues. Between the trimmed V and J ends, which lost 2 bases and 4 bases, there was a span of 9 bases. Germline values: CDR1 SGHRS, CDR2 YFSETQ. CDR3 sequence: CASSLRGGTEAFF. The CDR3 DNA follows: TGCGCCAGCAGCTTAAGGGGGGGCACTGAAGCTTTCTTT.

This rearrangement joins TRBV20-1 to TRBJ1-6; TRBD1 might be the D (6 bases). This CDR3 spans 17 amino acids. Germline CDR1 reads DFQATT; CDR2 reads SNEGSKA (reference sequence). V lost 8 bases, J lost 0 bases, and 20 bases lay in between. CDR3 residues: CSTTEMDSSSYNSPLHF. In DNA, the CDR3 is TGCAGTACTACTGAGATGGACAGCAGCTCCTATAATTCACCCCTCCACTTT.

This clone showed up just a few times. The chain combines TRBV14 with TRBJ1-3; tentative D call: TRBD1 (6 bases). V was pared by 3 bases and J by 5 bases, with 11 bases between. Germline loops: CDR1 SGHDN, CDR2 FVKESK. The CDR3 extends over 14 amino acids. CDR3 DNA: TGTGCCAGCAGCCAGATACAGGGAAGAAACACCATATATTTT. Translated, it gives CASSQIQGRNTIYF.

This sequence joins TRBV4-2 and TRBJ2-3; 9 bases map to TRBD2. The CDR3 is made up of 17 amino acids. Germline V gene data show CDR1 as LGHNA and CDR2 as YNFKEQ. V lost 0 bases to trimming and J lost 2 bases; unmatched junction nucleotides: 6. The DNA of the CDR3 is TGTGCCAGCAGCCAAGACCCGGGGACTAGCACCACAGATACGCAGTATTTT. Protein: CASSQDPGTSTTDTQYF.